The 14 T cell receptor beta chains listed next were all sequenced from one sample in a study of regulatory T cells in long-lasting Graves disease. Time point of the sample: newly diagnosed GD, antithyroid drugs for less than 3 months. RNA isolated from PBMCs was used to make the TCR library. Library construction for TCR beta used iRepertoire HTBI primers and Arm-PCR of CDR3 regions. TCRdb re-analysed the multiplex PCR reads in MiXCR, keeping a single row per CDR3 protein. Of some 230,000 distinct CDR3 sequences listed, 15% to 20% are singletons. This material consisted of peripheral blood mononuclear cells (PBMCs), taken at new diagnosis, from a patient treated with antithyroid drugs. The receptors were sampled from a female donor with Graves disease.

In its sample, this clonotype was seen many times. The V call is TRBV7-2, the J call TRBJ2-7; D not certain. The V and J ends lost 3 bases and 7 bases respectively, with 13 bases between them. This CDR3 is built from 13 residues. The germline V gene has CDR1 SGHTA and CDR2 FQGNSA. CDR3 nucleotide sequence: TGTGCCAGCAGCTTCCGCCCATGGGATGAGCAGTACTTC. It is translated as CASSFRPWDEQYF. The whole variable domain, remainder taken from reference TRBV7-2 and TRBJ2-7, is GAGVSQSPSNKVTEKGKDVELRCDPISGHTALYWYRQSLGQGLEFLIYFQGNSAPDKSGLPSDRFSAERTGGSVSTLTIQRTQQEDSAVYLCASSFRPWDEQYFGPGTRLTVT.

This clonotype was recorded at least ten times. The junction departs from the called germline gene at one end, perhaps through a read error. This chain links TRBV24-1 with TRBJ1-1; TRBD1 aligns across 10 bases. CDR1 KGHDR and CDR2 SFDVKD come from the germline V gene. The CDR3 totals 14 residues. The CDR3 DNA follows: TGTGCCACCAGGGGGACAGGGGAGAACCCTGAAGCTTTCTTT. Translating it yields CATRGTGENPEAFF.

The sample holds many counts of this clonotype. The genes are TRBV6-1 and TRBJ1-4; the D is unclear. The germline V and J ends were trimmed by 4 bases and 4 bases, with 4 bases remaining between them. The germline gives CDR1 MNHNS, CDR2 SASEGT. This CDR3 contains 12 residues. CDR3 bases: TGTGCCAGCAGTGGGGGTAATGAAAAACTGTTTTTT. Translating it yields CASSGGNEKLFF.

This clonotype was observed a handful of times. This probably arose from a read error, given a far larger clone one base away. The CDR3 loop is CASSLDLGRGGQFF. CDR3 bases: TGTGCCAGCAGCTTAGATTTAGGAAGGGGTGGGCAGTTCTTC. The rearrangement links TRBV11-3 to TRBJ2-3; maybe TRBD1 (5 bases). TRBJ2-1 explains the end of the DNA better; the J call may be wrong. Germline-derived CDR1 and CDR2 are SGHNT and YENEEA. The CDR3 length is 14 residues.

This clonotype was seen a handful of times. This chain links TRBV7-2 with TRBJ2-7; 10 bases agree with TRBD2. Losses at the gene ends were 1 base for V and 7 bases for J; bases not matched to a gene: 4. The V gene's germline CDR1 is SGHTA and CDR2 FQGNSA. CDR3 size: 14 residues. CDR3 nucleotides: TGTGCCAGCAGCTTAGAACTAGCGGGGATGGAGCAGTACTTC. This codes for CASSLELAGMEQYF.

A few counts support this clonotype. This chain connects TRBV6-1 to TRBJ2-7; the match to TRBD1 covers 8 bases. Germline V CDR1 and CDR2: MNHNS, SASEGT. This CDR3 has 15 amino acids. With V trimmed by 5 bases and J by 2 bases, 8 bases remained unmatched. CDR3 in amino acids: CASSQRTGKPYEQYF. DNA of the CDR3: TGTGCCAGCAGTCAACGGACAGGGAAACCCTACGAGCAGTACTTC.

This clonotype turned up a few times. The J gene is TRBJ2-4, the V gene TRBV6-5; no reliable D call. Trimming left V 0 bases short and J 7 bases short, with 7 bases between. CDR3 length equals 13 residues. Germline loops: CDR1 MNHEY, CDR2 SVGAGI. As DNA, the CDR3 is TGTGCCAGCAGTTACTCGGGGTTGAACATTCAGTACTTC. Translation: CASSYSGLNIQYF.

This clonotype was counted ten times or more. The genes are TRBV15 and TRBJ2-1; 9 nucleotides line up with TRBD2. The ends lost 5 bases at V and 7 bases at J; junction bases unmatched: 3. Germline V lookup: CDR1 LNHNV, CDR2 YYDKDF (reference sequence). The CDR3 spans 13 residues. CDR3 residues: CATSPGLANEQFF. The CDR3 DNA follows: TGTGCCACCAGCCCGGGACTAGCAAATGAGCAGTTCTTC.

This clonotype was recorded at least ten times. The rearrangement uses TRBV3-1 and TRBJ1-1, with 7 bases lining up with TRBD1. CDR1 is LGHDT, CDR2 YNNKEL, per germline (reference sequence). V shed 4 bases and J 3 bases; nucleotides not matched to a gene: 8. The length of the CDR3 is 15 residues. The CDR3 region is CASSRRQGRDTEAFF. CDR3 sequence (DNA): TGTGCCAGCAGCCGGAGACAGGGCAGGGACACTGAAGCTTTCTTT.

This clonotype appeared many times. The gene calls are TRBV18 and TRBJ2-3, with D uncertain. The CDR3 consists of 14 residues. The V end was cut by 1 base, the J end by 1 base, with 6 bases between. The V gene's germline CDR1 is KGHSH and CDR2 LQKENI. CDR3 residues: CASSPQFGTDTQYF. Written as DNA, the CDR3 is TGTGCCAGCTCACCACAATTCGGCACAGATACGCAGTATTTT.

This clonotype was detected many times. This may be a read error: a much more frequent sequence differs by one nucleotide. The chain joins TRBV9 to TRBJ2-3; D is uncertain. The V and J ends lost 5 bases and 4 bases respectively, with 8 bases between them. The CDR3 totals 12 residues. The germline V gene encodes CDR1 SGDLS and CDR2 YYNGEE. The CDR3: CASSVGADTQYF. The CDR3 DNA is TGTGCCAGCAGTGTTGGGGCAGATACGCAGTATTTT.

This clonotype was counted ten times or more. The chain links TRBV19 to TRBJ2-3; 7 positions match TRBD1. Germline assignment: CDR1 LNHDA and CDR2 SQIVND (reference sequence). With V trimmed by 6 bases and J by 4 bases, 10 bases remained unmatched. There are 15 residues in the CDR3. The CDR3 nucleotides are TGTGCCAGTAGACCCGGGACAGTCATTCCAGATACGCAGTATTTT. Amino acid sequence: CASRPGTVIPDTQYF.

V gene TRBV28 combines with J gene TRBJ1-1; D remains ambiguous. Germline V lookup: CDR1 MDHEN, CDR2 SYDVKM. The CDR3 extends over 13 amino acids. V lost 4 bases and J 6 bases, leaving 12 bases between the germline ends. The CDR3 coding sequence is TGTGCCAGCAGTTCCCCGGCAGGCGCTGAAGCTTTCTTT. It is translated as CASSSPAGAEAFF.

This clonotype showed up many times. Since a much larger clone is just one base distant, this may be a read error. This chain joins TRBV3-1 and TRBJ1-1; maybe TRBD1 (5 bases). The CDR3 contains 14 residues. V was pared by 4 bases and J by 6 bases, with 15 bases between. From germline, CDR1 is LGHDT and CDR2 YNNKEL (reference sequence). Here the CDR3 reads CASSPGGGYAEAFF. The CDR3 DNA follows: TGTGCCAGCAGCCCCGGTGGGGGTTACGCTGAAGCTTTCTTT.